Given below is one T cell receptor beta chain in context. What it binds is unknown. Total RNA extraction produced at least 5 micrograms (per sample) for the study. A second roughly 6 to 11 cycle PCR used barcoded and J-beta primers. TCRdb fed the 5' RACE reads into MiXCR, producing one record per CDR3 protein. The sample contains hundreds of thousands of distinct CDR3 sequences, roughly 44% of which appear only once. The sample belongs to a study of blood T cells in healthy people across ages. Regarding the study as a whole: In the absence of known donor CMV status, changes in expanded clonotypes were possibly confounded. Diversity figures based on one million T cells were deemed too low. Measured against age, TCR beta diversity per million T cells decreased in a roughly linear manner.

V was cut by 2 bases and J by 2 bases, with 18 bases left in between. The CDR3 runs 17 residues. From germline, CDR1 is SGDLS and CDR2 YYNGEE. The source is a man aged 60 to 75 in good health. The V and J genes are TRBV9 and TRBJ2-3; TRBD2 is a possible D gene (6 bases). Material for sequencing was blood. The DNA of the CDR3 is TGTGCCAGCAGCGTCTACCCCCGGGACTCATACACAGATACGCAGTATTTT. Its protein product is CASSVYPRDSYTDTQYF.